This entry lists 31 T cell receptor beta chains sequenced from one sample in a study of beta chain features in type 1 diabetes. Investigators reverse transcribed all isolated RNA, so they sequenced expressed TCRB transcripts. Generated by immunoSEQ multiplex PCR, the TCRdb table keeps only in-frame clones and is missing some. The sample lists 350,000 to 450,000 clones, roughly 13% occurring once. Sequenced: naive CD4+ T cells from blood. These receptors were collected from a man aged 25 to 40 in good health.

This clone appeared a few times. The J gene is TRBJ1-2, the V gene TRBV4-2; D perhaps matches TRBD1 (5 bases). V dropped 1 base and J dropped 7 bases, with 13 bases sitting between them. This CDR3 region has 14 residues. The germline V gene encodes CDR1 LGHNA and CDR2 YNFKEQ. The CDR3 bases are TGTGCCAGCAGCCAAGTGGGGCAGGGTGGTGGCTACACCTTC. Its protein product is CASSQVGQGGGYTF.

The gene calls are TRBV29-1 and TRBJ1-1; D is perhaps TRBD1 (6 bases). Trimming took off 4 bases at V and 6 bases at J, with 18 bases between the two ends. The CDR3 sequence is 14 residues long. The V gene's germline CDR1 is SQVTM and CDR2 ANQGSEA. The CDR3 DNA sequence: TGCAGCGTTGGGCGCAGAGGGGGTAACGCTGAAGCTTTCTTT. This codes for CSVGRRGGNAEAFF.

The genes are TRBV10-3 and TRBJ2-7, with a weak D call TRBD1 (5 bases). CDR1 ENHRY and CDR2 SYGVKD come from the germline V gene. With 10 bases removed from V and 0 bases from J, the gap between germline ends came to 10 bases. The CDR3 loop spans 12 amino acids. CDR3 in DNA: TGTGCCACGCGACAGAGCTCCTACGAGCAGTACGTC. As protein: CATRQSSYEQYV.

The rearrangement uses TRBV19 and TRBJ1-2; D ambiguous. V dropped 5 bases and J dropped 4 bases, with 8 bases sitting between them. Germline lookup yields CDR1 LNHDA and CDR2 SQIVND (reference sequence). This CDR3 spans 12 amino acids. This CDR3 is CASSLGTYGYTF. The DNA for the CDR3 is TGTGCCAGTAGTCTTGGCACCTATGGCTACACCTTC.

The table lists this clone with a few counts. This chain joins TRBV7-2 and TRBJ2-2; D perhaps matches TRBD2 (6 bases). In germline, CDR1 is SGHTA, CDR2 FQGNSA. The CDR3 contains 14 residues. V lost 3 bases to trimming and J lost 4 bases, with 9 bases between them. For the CDR3, the DNA is TGTGCCAGCAGCTTGAAGGGACTCACCGGGGAGCTGTTTTTT. As protein: CASSLKGLTGELFF.

V and J are TRBV12-5 and TRBJ2-5; the D gene is possibly TRBD2 (7 bases). This CDR3 comprises 15 residues. CDR1 and CDR2 from the germline V gene are LGHNT and FRNRAP. With 6 bases removed from V and 3 bases from J, the gap between germline ends came to 17 bases. In DNA, the CDR3 is TGTGCTAGTGGAAAACTAAGGGGGGGAGAAGAGACCCAGTACTTC. Protein: CASGKLRGGEETQYF.

The chain uses TRBV29-1 and TRBJ2-3; D assignment may be TRBD1 or TRBD2 (5 bases each). The CDR3 consists of 11 residues. Germline CDR1 is SQVTM and CDR2 is ANQGSEA. CDR3 sequence (DNA): TGCACAGGGTCGTCGGGGGATACGCAGTATTTT. This codes for CTGSSGDTQYF.

A few counts support this clone. The CDR3 DNA sequence: TGTGCCAGCTCACCAGGGCACCAAGAGACCCAGTACTTC. Translating gives CASSPGHQETQYF. This chain connects TRBV18 to TRBJ2-5; D not certain. V was pared by 2 bases and J by 0 bases, with 4 bases between. This CDR3 is 13 amino acids long. CDR1 and CDR2 from the germline V gene are KGHSH and LQKENI. The complete variable domain, with remaining parts taken from reference TRBV18 and TRBJ2-5, reads NAGVMQNPRHLVRRRGQEARLRCSPMKGHSHVYWYRQLPEEGLKFMVYLQKENIIDESGMPKERFSAEFPKEGPSILRIQQVVRGDSAAYFCASSPGHQETQYFGPGTRLLVL.

This clone showed up just a few times. The V and J genes are TRBV5-5 and TRBJ2-7; 10 nucleotides align to TRBD2. The CDR3 sequence is 14 residues long. Germline lookup yields CDR1 SGHKS and CDR2 YYEKEE (reference sequence). The V gene end was trimmed by 1 base and the J gene end by 4 bases; junction bases not matched to a gene: 2. CDR3 bases: TGTGCCAGCAGCTTGACTAGCGGGACTTACGAGCAGTACTTC. Encoded protein: CASSLTSGTYEQYF.

A few counts support this clone. The rearrangement uses TRBV19 and TRBJ2-7; unclear D gene. This CDR3 spans 12 amino acids. Trimming took 9 bases from V and 3 from J, leaving 12 bases between them. CDR1 is LNHDA, CDR2 SQIVND, per germline (reference sequence). The CDR3 nucleotides read TGTGCCAGATCGGACCCCCACTACGAGCAGTACTTC. It codes for CARSDPHYEQYF. The full variable domain, in which reference TRBV19 and TRBJ2-7 provide the parts outside the CDR3, is DGGITQSPKYLFRKEGQNVTLSCEQNLNHDAMYWYRQDPGQGLRLIYYSQIVNDFQKGDIAEGYSVSREKKESFPLTVTSAQKNPTAFYLCARSDPHYEQYFGPGTRLTVT.

The chain employs TRBV6-5 and TRBJ1-4; unclear D gene. This CDR3 spans 13 amino acids. The germline V gene encodes CDR1 MNHEY and CDR2 SVGAGI. Trimming shortened V by 0 bases and J by 7 bases, and 6 bases separated the two germline ends. CDR3 residues: CASSYSDGEKLFF. The CDR3 nucleotides read TGTGCCAGCAGTTACTCGGACGGTGAAAAACTGTTTTTT.

The chain combines TRBV30 with TRBJ1-2, with TRBD1 matching over 10 bases. The length of the CDR3 is 15 residues. After removal of 2 bases from V and 5 bases from J, the junction contained 8 bases not matched to a gene. Per germline, CDR1 GTSNPN and CDR2 SVGIG (reference sequence). CDR3 sequence (DNA): TGTGCCTGGAGTCCAGACCGACAGGGGGCATATGGCTACACCTTC. It codes for CAWSPDRQGAYGYTF.

The chain joins TRBV11-2 to TRBJ2-1, with 10 positions matching TRBD2. V shed 6 bases and J 15 bases; nucleotides not matched to a gene: 14. This CDR3 region has 14 residues. Germline assignment: CDR1 SGHAT and CDR2 FQNNGV. As DNA, the CDR3 is TGTGCCAGCAGAGCGGGAGGGCTCATTAAGGACGGGTTCTTC. This gives the protein CASRAGGLIKDGFF.

The gene calls are TRBV7-9 and TRBJ2-3, with 12 bases matching TRBD2. The CDR3 extends over 15 amino acids. The J segment lost 4 bases and the V segment lost 4 bases, leaving 3 bases of the junction unmatched. Germline V gene sequence: CDR1 SEHNR, CDR2 FQNEAQ (reference sequence). As DNA, the CDR3 is TGTGCCAGCAGCTCAACTAGCGGGAGGCCAGATACGCAGTATTTT. This translates into CASSSTSGRPDTQYF.

This clone was detected ten times or more. The chain employs TRBV30 and TRBJ1-2, with D unclear. V gave up 3 bases and J gave up 1 base, with 12 bases separating them. The length of the CDR3 is 14 residues. Looked up from germline, CDR1 is GTSNPN and CDR2 is SVGIG (reference sequence). The CDR3 loop reads CAWSASELNYGYTF. In DNA form, the CDR3 reads TGTGCCTGGAGCGCGTCGGAACTTAACTATGGCTACACCTTC.

The sample holds a few counts of this clone. The chain carries TRBV5-6 and TRBJ2-7; TRBD1 matches at 8 bases. The V gene end was trimmed by 4 bases and the J gene end by 0 bases; junction bases not matched to a gene: 15. CDR1 and CDR2 (germline): SGHDT, YYEEEE. The CDR3 is made up of 18 amino acids. The CDR3 coding sequence is TGTGCCAGCAGCAAGAGGCGACCCCGGGACAGGAGCTCCTACGAGCAGTACGTC. Its protein product is CASSKRRPRDRSSYEQYV.

The V and J genes are TRBV19 and TRBJ2-3, with TRBD2 matching 7 bases. Germline V gene sequence: CDR1 LNHDA, CDR2 SQIVND (reference sequence). The length of the CDR3 is 16 residues. V shed 2 bases, J shed 1 base, and the junction held 6 bases outside the gene matches. CDR3 region: CASSITGSGGTDTQYF. The CDR3 bases are TGTGCCAGTAGTATAACGGGAAGCGGGGGCACAGATACGCAGTATTTT.

This clone was found a few times. The chain is built from TRBV23-1 and TRBJ1-5, with D unresolved. TRBV23-1 has ORF status, its function being uncertain. The CDR3 is 11 residues long. The CDR3 protein is CGARYNQPQHF. The DNA of the CDR3 is TGCGGCGCGCGGTACAATCAGCCCCAGCATTTT.

This clone turned up a few times. This chain uses TRBV6-1 with TRBJ2-4; D not resolved. Looked up from germline, CDR1 is MNHNS and CDR2 is SASEGT. Trimming pared 4 bases from V and 8 bases from J, leaving 9 bases between. The CDR3 has 12 residues. This CDR3 is CASSALGDIQYF. The CDR3 DNA reads TGTGCCAGCAGTGCGCTTGGGGACATTCAGTACTTC.

In its sample, this clone was seen a few times. This chain joins TRBV5-6 and TRBJ2-3; 8 bases fit TRBD1. Losses at the gene ends were 4 bases for V and 5 bases for J; bases not matched to a gene: 12. The CDR3 spans 16 residues. CDR1 SGHDT and CDR2 YYEEEE come from the germline V gene. CDR3 DNA sequence: TGTGCCAGCAGCAAGAAGACAGGGGACGGGGTAGATACGCAGTATTTT. It encodes CASSKKTGDGVDTQYF.

V usage is TRBV7-2 and J usage is TRBJ2-7; D gene uncertain. There are 13 residues in the CDR3. V lost 6 bases and J lost 4, with 13 bases in between. Germline V lookup: CDR1 SGHTA, CDR2 FQGNSA. As DNA, the CDR3 is TGTGCCAGCAGTCGCGACCGTCCGTACGAGCAGTACTTC. It codes for CASSRDRPYEQYF.

The chain uses TRBV7-2 and TRBJ2-3; unclear D gene. The CDR3 runs to 12 residues. Germline V gene lookup returns CDR1 SGHTA and CDR2 FQGNSA. V was clipped by 8 bases and J by 2 bases, with 8 bases between them. The CDR3 nucleotides are TGTGCCAGCCGTGTTAACACAGATACGCAGTATTTT. Protein product: CASRVNTDTQYF.

This chain uses TRBV7-2 with TRBJ2-7; the D gene is possibly TRBD2 (5 bases). Germline CDR1 SGHTA, CDR2 FQGNSA. The CDR3 has 13 amino acids. V was clipped by 5 bases and J by 3 bases, with 11 bases between them. The CDR3 DNA is TGTGCCAGCAGCGCACTAGGAGGCTACGAGCAGTACTTC. Protein product: CASSALGGYEQYF.

The chain carries TRBV29-1 and TRBJ1-4; no definite D call. Trimming shortened V by 5 bases and J by 4 bases, and 14 bases separated the two germline ends. Germline V gives CDR1 SQVTM, CDR2 ANQGSEA. The CDR3 spans 14 residues. The CDR3 region has the DNA TGCAGCGTTTTATTCCGGGAGAGTAATGAAAAACTGTTTTTT. Its translation: CSVLFRESNEKLFF.

The table lists this clone with a few counts. V gene TRBV30 combines with J gene TRBJ1-3; TRBD1 agrees at 9 bases. The CDR3 is made up of 16 amino acids. CDR1 GTSNPN and CDR2 SVGIG come from the germline V gene (reference sequence). Unmatched junction bases numbered 13, after V lost 5 bases and J lost 5 bases. CDR3 amino acids: CAWYWTGAVCRNTIYF. CDR3 coding DNA: TGTGCCTGGTATTGGACAGGGGCAGTTTGCCGAAACACCATATATTTT. The whole variable domain, remainder taken from reference TRBV30 and TRBJ1-3, is SQTIHQWPATLVQPVGSPLSLECTVEGTSNPNLYWYRQAAGRGLQLLFYSVGIGQISSEVPQNLSASRPQDRQFILSSKKLLLSDSGFYLCAWYWTGAVCRNTIYFGEGSWLTVV.

This clone was found a few times. The chain couples TRBV29-1 to TRBJ1-1; 8 nucleotides line up with TRBD1. CDR1 and CDR2 from the germline V gene are SQVTM and ANQGSEA. This CDR3 has 13 residues. V dropped 7 bases and J dropped 5; count of bases not matched to a gene: 9. CDR3 protein: CSGFRDRLTEAFF. CDR3 nucleotide sequence: TGCAGCGGGTTCCGGGACAGGCTAACTGAAGCTTTCTTT. The variable domain in full, completed from reference TRBV29-1 and TRBJ1-1, reads SAVISQKPSRDICQRGTSLTIQCQVDSQVTMMFWYRQQPGQSLTLIATANQGSEATYESGFVIDKFPISRPNLTFSTLTVSNMSPEDSSIYLCSGFRDRLTEAFFGQGTRLTVV.

This clone has just a few counts. The chain employs TRBV30 and TRBJ2-7; 10 positions agree with TRBD2. J lost 9 bases, V lost 4 bases, and 9 bases had no gene match. Germline V CDR1 and CDR2: GTSNPN, SVGIG (reference sequence). The CDR3 sequence is 13 residues long. The chain's CDR3 is CAWMASGSGVQYV. CDR3 sequence (DNA): TGTGCCTGGATGGCTAGCGGGAGTGGGGTGCAGTACGTC.

This clone has more than one count but fewer than ten. CDR3 sequence: CASTSSGRIWIDTQYF. In nucleotides, the CDR3 is TGTGCCAGCACCTCCTCAGGGAGGATTTGGATAGATACGCAGTATTTT. V and J are TRBV25-1 and TRBJ2-3; the D gene is possibly TRBD2 (6 bases). Germline V gene sequence: CDR1 MGHDK, CDR2 SYGVNS. CDR3 length: 16 residues. V lost 7 bases, J lost 5 bases, and 22 bases lay in between.

This clone was found a few times. For the CDR3, the DNA is TGTGCCTGGAGTCTGGGACGGACTATCACAGATACGCAGTATTTT. This sequence encodes CAWSLGRTITDTQYF. The rearrangement uses TRBV30 and TRBJ2-3, with a possible D match to TRBD2 (6 bases). CDR1 GTSNPN and CDR2 SVGIG come from the germline V gene (reference sequence). Trimming left V 2 bases short and J 2 bases short, with 14 bases between. This CDR3 comprises 15 residues.

This clone has a handful of counts. This chain uses TRBV23-1 with TRBJ1-1, with no clear D. TRBV23-1 is recorded as an ORF, its role being uncertain. V lost 7 bases and J lost 5, with 20 bases in between. CDR3 length equals 15 residues. CDR3 bases: TGCGCCAGCAACCCACAATCGTCAAGCTCGACTGAAGCTTTCTTT. Amino acid sequence: CASNPQSSSSTEAFF.

V and J are TRBV11-3 and TRBJ2-5; D is undetermined. This CDR3 has 13 amino acids. CDR1 is SGHNT, CDR2 YENEEA, per germline. V dropped 0 bases and J dropped 3 bases, with 5 bases sitting between them. The DNA for the CDR3 is TGTGCCAGCAGCTTAGAAGTGGAAGAGACCCAGTACTTC. It yields the protein CASSLEVEETQYF.